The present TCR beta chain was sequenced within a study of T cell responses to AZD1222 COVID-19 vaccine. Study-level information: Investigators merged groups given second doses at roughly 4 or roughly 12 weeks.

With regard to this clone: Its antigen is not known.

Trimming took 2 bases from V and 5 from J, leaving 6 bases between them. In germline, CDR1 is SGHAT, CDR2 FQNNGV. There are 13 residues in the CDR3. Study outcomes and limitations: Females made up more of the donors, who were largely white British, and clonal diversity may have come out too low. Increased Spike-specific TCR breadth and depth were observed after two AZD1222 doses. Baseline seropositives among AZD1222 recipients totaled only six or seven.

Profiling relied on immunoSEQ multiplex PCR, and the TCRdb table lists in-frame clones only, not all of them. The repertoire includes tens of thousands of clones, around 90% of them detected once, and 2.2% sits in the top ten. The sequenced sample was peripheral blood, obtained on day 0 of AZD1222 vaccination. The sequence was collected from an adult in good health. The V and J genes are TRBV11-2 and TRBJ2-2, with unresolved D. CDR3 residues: CASSLTDTGELFF. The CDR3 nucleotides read TGTGCCAGCAGCTTAACGGATACCGGGGAGCTGTTTTTT.